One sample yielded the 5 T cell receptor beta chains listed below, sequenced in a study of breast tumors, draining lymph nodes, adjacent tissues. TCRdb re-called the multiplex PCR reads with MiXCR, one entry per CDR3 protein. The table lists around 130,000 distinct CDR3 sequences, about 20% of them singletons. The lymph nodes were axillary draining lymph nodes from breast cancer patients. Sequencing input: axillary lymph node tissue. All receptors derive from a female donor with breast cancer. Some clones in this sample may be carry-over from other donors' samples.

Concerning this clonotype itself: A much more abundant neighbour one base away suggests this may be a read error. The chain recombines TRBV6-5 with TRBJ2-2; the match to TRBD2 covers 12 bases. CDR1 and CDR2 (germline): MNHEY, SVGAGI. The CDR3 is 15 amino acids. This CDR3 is CASSRLAGEAGDLFF. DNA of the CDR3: TGTGCCAGCAGCAGACTAGCGGGAGAGGCCGGGGATCTGTTTTTT.

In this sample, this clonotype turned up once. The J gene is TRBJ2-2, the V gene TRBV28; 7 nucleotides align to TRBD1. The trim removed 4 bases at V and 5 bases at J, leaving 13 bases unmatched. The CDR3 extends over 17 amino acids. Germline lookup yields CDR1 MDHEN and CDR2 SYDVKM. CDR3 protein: CASSSLGGASRTGELFF. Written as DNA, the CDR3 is TGTGCCAGCAGTTCTCTAGGGGGCGCCTCGAGAACCGGGGAGCTGTTTTTT.

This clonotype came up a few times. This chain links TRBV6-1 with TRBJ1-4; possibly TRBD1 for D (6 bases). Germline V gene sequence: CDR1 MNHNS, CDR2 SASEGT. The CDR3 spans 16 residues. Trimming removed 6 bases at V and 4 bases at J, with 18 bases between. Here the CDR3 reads CASSPPSSQGNEKLFF. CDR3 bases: TGTGCCAGCAGCCCACCGAGCTCACAGGGTAATGAAAAACTGTTTTTT.

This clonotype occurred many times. Here the CDR3 DNA reads TGCAGCGTTGTTGGGGAGGCGGGCTATGGCTACACCTTC. Its protein is CSVVGEAGYGYTF. The chain recombines TRBV29-1 with TRBJ1-2; D unresolved. CDR1 is SQVTM and CDR2 is ANQGSEA in the germline V gene. Trimming took off 4 bases at V and 4 bases at J, with 13 bases between the two ends. There are 13 residues in the CDR3. Full variable domain (remainder filled in from reference TRBV29-1 and TRBJ1-2): SAVISQKPSRDICQRGTSLTIQCQVDSQVTMMFWYRQQPGQSLTLIATANQGSEATYESGFVIDKFPISRPNLTFSTLTVSNMSPEDSSIYLCSVVGEAGYGYTFGSGTRLTVV.

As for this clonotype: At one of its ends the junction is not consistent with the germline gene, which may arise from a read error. CDR3 nucleotides: TGCAGCGCTAGAGACGGGGTGAAGTATGGCTACACCTTC. Translation gives CSARDGVKYGYTF. The chain employs TRBV20-1 and TRBJ1-2; D is uncertain. Germline V lookup: CDR1 DFQATT, CDR2 SNEGSKA (reference sequence). The CDR3 is made up of 13 amino acids.